The 15 T cell receptor beta chains below all came from one sample that was sequenced in a study of cytomegalovirus exposure and HLA in healthy donors. This PCR relied on a set of 60 Vbeta primers and 13 Jbeta primers. Here immunoSEQ multiplex PCR was the method, and the copy in TCRdb shows in-frame clones only, minus some. The sample records some 110,000 clones, approximately 80% being singletons. The specimen sequenced was PBMCs. The receptors here all came from a woman aged 40-49 years in good health and CMV-seropositive.

The chain recombines TRBV2 with TRBJ2-1; 7 positions agree with TRBD1. Germline assignment: CDR1 SNHLY and CDR2 FYNNEI. V lost 8 bases and J lost 6; bases outside the gene matches: 7. The CDR3 runs 13 residues. The CDR3 protein is CASLHDRVNEQFF. The CDR3 coding sequence is TGTGCCAGCCTTCATGACAGGGTCAATGAGCAGTTCTTC.

The chain links TRBV18 to TRBJ2-5; 10 bases fit TRBD2. CDR3 size: 14 residues. The V gene's germline CDR1 is KGHSH and CDR2 LQKENI. V shed 3 bases and J 5 bases; nucleotides not matched to a gene: 3. The CDR3 spells CASSPRTSGETQYF. The CDR3 nucleotides are TGTGCCAGCTCACCGAGGACTAGCGGCGAGACCCAGTACTTC.

This chain uses TRBV4-2 with TRBJ2-7; 7 bases fit TRBD2. Germline V lookup: CDR1 LGHNA, CDR2 YNFKEQ. There are 15 residues in the CDR3. J lost 3 bases, V lost 0 bases, and 5 bases had no gene match. This CDR3 reads CASSQETSWSYEQYF. CDR3 bases: TGTGCCAGCAGCCAAGAGACTAGCTGGAGCTACGAGCAGTACTTC.

This chain uses TRBV7-2 with TRBJ1-1; a weak D match, TRBD1 (6 bases). The CDR3 consists of 14 residues. The V gene lost 3 bases and the J gene lost 1 base, with 9 bases spanning the gap. Germline values: CDR1 SGHTA, CDR2 FQGNSA. The CDR3 reads CASSFKQGNTEAFF. In nucleotides, the CDR3 is TGTGCCAGCAGCTTCAAACAGGGGAACACTGAAGCTTTCTTT.

The J gene is TRBJ2-5, the V gene TRBV5-1; D may be TRBD2 (5 bases). CDR1 SGHRS and CDR2 YFSETQ come from the germline V gene. The CDR3 sequence is 14 residues long. V shed 4 bases and J shed 11 bases, with 21 bases lying between them. The CDR3 region is CASSVPEAPKEQYF. The CDR3 DNA follows: TGCGCCAGCAGCGTACCGGAGGCCCCTAAGGAGCAGTACTTC.

This clone was recorded a few times. The genes are TRBV7-2 and TRBJ1-1; D call uncertain. V was shortened by 0 bases and J by 0 bases, with 5 bases between the two germline ends. CDR1 and CDR2 (germline): SGHTA, FQGNSA. The length of the CDR3 is 14 residues. The CDR3 here is CASSLAPMNTEAFF. The CDR3 nucleotides read TGTGCCAGCAGCTTAGCCCCCATGAACACTGAAGCTTTCTTT.

As regards this clone: Other DNA sequences within the sample encode an identical CDR3. The genes are TRBV11-2 and TRBJ2-1; a possible D gene is TRBD2 (6 bases). CDR1 is SGHAT, CDR2 FQNNGV, per germline. Trimming left V 6 bases short and J 4 bases short, with 25 bases between. The CDR3 is 18 residues long. CDR3 region: CASRVGTSSRGRYNEQFF. In nucleotides, the CDR3 is TGTGCCAGCAGAGTCGGAACTAGCAGCCGTGGAAGATACAATGAGCAGTTCTTC.

This chain uses TRBV11-3 with TRBJ2-2; TRBD1 aligns across 8 bases. J was trimmed by 4 bases and V by 6 bases; bases with no gene match: 16. CDR1 is SGHNT, CDR2 YENEEA, per germline. The CDR3 has 18 residues. The CDR3 here is CASRVGSGRGLTTGELFF. CDR3 coding DNA: TGTGCCAGCAGAGTAGGGTCGGGCAGGGGGCTGACCACCGGGGAGCTGTTTTTT.

The rearrangement uses TRBV7-8 and TRBJ2-7, with D perhaps TRBD1 (5 bases). The CDR3 spans 17 residues. V shed 1 base and J shed 5 bases, with 21 bases lying between them. Germline values: CDR1 SGHVS, CDR2 FQNEAQ. In DNA form, the CDR3 reads TGTGCCAGCAGCTTAGAAGACAGTCATTTTTTGTTAGACGAGCAGTACTTC. It codes for CASSLEDSHFLLDEQYF.

This clone was seen once. The rearrangement uses TRBV5-1 and TRBJ2-2; no firm D call. Germline CDR1 is SGHRS and CDR2 is YFSETQ. The CDR3 consists of 13 residues. The V end was cut by 5 bases, the J end by 3 bases, with 8 bases between. CDR3 coding DNA: TGCGCCAGCAGGAAGACTGACACCGGGGAGCTGTTTTTT. Its protein product is CASRKTDTGELFF.

V gene TRBV28 combines with J gene TRBJ2-7, with 8 bases fitting TRBD2. With 9 bases clipped from V and 5 bases from J, the junction kept 12 bases outside the gene matches. The CDR3 spans 14 residues. Germline V gives CDR1 MDHEN, CDR2 SYDVKM. CDR3 DNA sequence: TGTGCCAGTCGGAGCGGGAGTCACAGCGACGAGCAGTACTTC. This sequence encodes CASRSGSHSDEQYF. The whole variable domain, filled in from reference TRBV28 and TRBJ2-7, reads DVKVTQSSRYLVKRTGEKVFLECVQDMDHENMFWYRQDPGLGLRLIYFSYDVKMKEKGDIPEGYSVSREKKERFSLILESASTNQTSMYLCASRSGSHSDEQYFGPGTRLTVT.

The J gene is TRBJ1-5, the V gene TRBV28; a possible D gene is TRBD1 (5 bases). This CDR3 comprises 14 residues. Trimming took 1 base from V and 1 from J, leaving 5 bases between them. CDR1 is MDHEN, CDR2 SYDVKM, per germline. For the CDR3, the DNA is TGTGCCAGCAGTTTATACAGGAGCAATCAGCCCCAGCATTTT. Translation: CASSLYRSNQPQHF.

The chain is built from TRBV5-8 and TRBJ2-7; 9 nucleotides align to TRBD1. V was pared by 7 bases and J by 6 bases, with 20 bases of the junction left unmatched. CDR3 length equals 17 residues. The V gene's germline CDR1 is SGHTS and CDR2 YDEGEE. CDR3 coding DNA: TGTGCCAGCCCCACTTTCCCACCGAGACAGGGGGACCTCGAGCAGTACTTC. This codes for CASPTFPPRQGDLEQYF.

The V and J genes are TRBV19 and TRBJ2-2, with 7 bases identical to TRBD2. In germline, CDR1 is LNHDA, CDR2 SQIVND (reference sequence). Germline trimming cut 4 bases from V and 9 bases from J; bases unmatched to any gene: 11. This CDR3 region has 15 residues. CDR3 DNA sequence: TGTGCCAGTAGTAGGGGGGAGGGCCTAACCCGGGAGCTGTTTTTT. Its translation: CASSRGEGLTRELFF.

The genes are TRBV27 and TRBJ2-1; D is unresolved. The CDR3 length is 13 residues. V was clipped by 4 bases and J by 8 bases, with 12 bases between them. Germline CDR1 is MNHEY and CDR2 is SMNVEV (reference sequence). The CDR3 here is CASSSQIWDEQFF. The CDR3 DNA reads as TGTGCCAGCAGTTCACAGATATGGGATGAGCAGTTCTTC.